These 24 T cell receptor beta chains were all obtained from the same sample, sequenced in a study of cytomegalovirus exposure and HLA in healthy donors. The PCR made use of 60 Vbeta and 13 Jbeta primers. Repertoires were generated with immunoSEQ multiplex PCR, while TCRdb's copy carries only in-frame clones and drops some. The sample lists about 90,000 clones; approximately 84% were seen once. The sample was PBMCs. The receptor source for this set is a man aged 18-30 years in good health and CMV-seronegative.

V gene TRBV11-2 combines with J gene TRBJ2-5; D remains unclear. There are 12 residues in the CDR3. The germline V gene encodes CDR1 SGHAT and CDR2 FQNNGV. The V end lost 3 bases, the J end lost 5 bases, and 7 bases lay between the germline ends. CDR3 sequence reads: CASSFTSETQYF. In DNA, the CDR3 is TGTGCCAGCAGCTTTACGAGCGAGACCCAGTACTTC. Full variable domain (missing parts from reference TRBV11-2 and TRBJ2-5): EAGVAQSPRYKIIEKRQSVAFWCNPISGHATLYWYQQILGQGPKLLIQFQNNGVVDDSQLPKDRFSAERLKGVDSTLKIQPAKLEDSAVYLCASSFTSETQYFGPGTRLLVL.

The chain employs TRBV5-6 and TRBJ2-1; 15 nucleotides match TRBD2. This CDR3 region has 16 residues. Trimming removed 4 bases from V and 4 bases from J; junction bases left unmatched: 3. CDR1 is SGHDT and CDR2 is YYEEEE in the germline V gene. DNA of the CDR3: TGTGCCAGCAGCATCGGGACTAGCGGGAGGTACAATGAGCAGTTCTTC. This translates into CASSIGTSGRYNEQFF.

This chain uses TRBV27 with TRBJ1-6, with 9 bases identical to TRBD1. CDR1 is MNHEY and CDR2 is SMNVEV in the germline V gene (reference sequence). V lost 5 bases to trimming and J lost 0 bases; unmatched junction nucleotides: 11. The CDR3 has 19 residues. The CDR3 bases are TGTGCCAGCAGTAAACCCGGGACAGGGACAAGCTCCTATAATTCACCCCTCCACTTT. It is translated as CASSKPGTGTSSYNSPLHF.

The V call is TRBV13, the J call TRBJ1-5; D unclear. V lost 2 bases and J 2 bases, leaving 4 bases between the germline ends. Germline V gives CDR1 PRHDT, CDR2 FYEKMQ (reference sequence). The length of the CDR3 is 13 residues. The CDR3 DNA sequence: TGTGCCAGCAGCTTATCCGGCAATCAGCCCCAGCATTTT. This translates into CASSLSGNQPQHF.

The CDR3, as DNA: TGCGCCAGCAGCTTGGGAGCAGGGAACTACGAGCAGTACTTC. Protein product: CASSLGAGNYEQYF. The genes are TRBV5-1 and TRBJ2-7; tentatively, D is TRBD1 (5 bases). The V gene's germline CDR1 is SGHRS and CDR2 YFSETQ. The CDR3 consists of 14 residues. V lost 0 bases and J lost 3, with 10 bases in between.

The chain employs TRBV7-6 and TRBJ2-2; 11 positions match TRBD2. Germline CDR1 and CDR2: SGHVS and FNYEAQ. The CDR3 loop spans 16 amino acids. The ends lost 5 bases at V and 4 bases at J; junction bases unmatched: 6. CDR3 DNA: TGTGCCAGCAGCGCGATAGCGGGAGGGGGCACCGGGGAGCTGTTTTTT. Its protein is CASSAIAGGGTGELFF.

The chain carries TRBV25-1 and TRBJ2-5, with a possible D match to TRBD2 (6 bases). This CDR3 has 15 residues. The V gene's germline CDR1 is MGHDK and CDR2 SYGVNS. Trimming shortened V by 6 bases and J by 2 bases, and 16 bases separated the two germline ends. The CDR3 DNA sequence: TGTGCCAGCAGCCCGGGGAGGTGGGGGCAAGAGACCCAGTACTTC. This translates into CASSPGRWGQETQYF.

This clone was detected only once. V and J are TRBV25-1 and TRBJ2-7; 9 bases align to TRBD2. The V gene end was trimmed by 4 bases and the J gene end by 5 bases; junction bases not matched to a gene: 9. CDR1 MGHDK and CDR2 SYGVNS come from the germline V gene. The CDR3 contains 15 residues. The CDR3 spells CASSGGGRALHEQYF. The CDR3 DNA reads as TGTGCCAGCAGTGGAGGCGGGAGGGCCCTCCACGAGCAGTACTTC.

This clone was recorded only once. V is TRBV6-1 and J is TRBJ2-7, with D maybe TRBD1 (6 bases). Trimming took 11 bases from V and 3 from J, leaving 23 bases between them. The CDR3 totals 15 residues. Germline CDR1 and CDR2: MNHNS and SASEGT. In nucleotides, the CDR3 is TGTGCCCGATTGCCGTCAGGGGAATCCTTCTACGAGCAGTACTTC. As protein: CARLPSGESFYEQYF.

The chain is built from TRBV9 and TRBJ1-5; the match to TRBD1 covers 10 bases. Germline V lookup: CDR1 SGDLS, CDR2 YYNGEE. V dropped 0 bases and J dropped 7; count of bases not matched to a gene: 4. The CDR3 spans 15 residues. The DNA for the CDR3 is TGTGCCAGCAGCGTAGGGGACAGGGGTAAGCAGCCCCAGCATTTT. This encodes CASSVGDRGKQPQHF.

This chain connects TRBV6-5 to TRBJ1-5; D gene ambiguous. Per germline, CDR1 MNHEY and CDR2 SVGAGI. The CDR3 length is 13 residues. V gave up 6 bases and J gave up 4 bases, with 10 bases separating them. This CDR3 is CASSPPGNQPQHF. In DNA, the CDR3 is TGTGCCAGCAGCCCTCCGGGGAATCAGCCCCAGCATTTT.

The V gene is TRBV14, the J gene TRBJ2-3; D ambiguous. Per the germline V gene, CDR1 is SGHDN and CDR2 is FVKESK. The CDR3 covers 17 residues. Trimming left V 0 bases short and J 6 bases short, with 19 bases between. This chain's CDR3 is CASSQEAELLPRDTQYF. CDR3 nucleotide sequence: TGTGCCAGCAGCCAAGAGGCGGAACTTCTACCGAGGGATACGCAGTATTTT.

This rearrangement joins TRBV5-1 to TRBJ2-2; D is perhaps TRBD1 (6 bases). The germline V gene has CDR1 SGHRS and CDR2 YFSETQ. The V gene lost 7 bases and the J gene lost 7 bases, with 23 bases spanning the gap. This CDR3 is built from 16 residues. The CDR3 protein is CASQIYTGSLGGELFF. Here the CDR3 DNA reads TGCGCCAGCCAAATTTACACAGGGTCCTTGGGCGGGGAGCTGTTTTTT.

The chain carries TRBV6-6 and TRBJ1-1, with TRBD1 as a possible D gene (6 bases). There are 16 residues in the CDR3. The ends were cut back, 3 bases at V and 0 bases at J, with 14 bases in the middle. Germline lookup yields CDR1 MNHNY and CDR2 SVGAGI (reference sequence). The chain's CDR3 is CASSYEVGQLNTEAFF. In DNA form, the CDR3 reads TGTGCCAGCAGTTATGAGGTTGGACAGTTGAACACTGAAGCTTTCTTT.

V gene TRBV7-6 combines with J gene TRBJ2-7; D may be TRBD2 (5 bases). Germline values: CDR1 SGHVS, CDR2 FNYEAQ. The V gene lost 2 bases and the J gene lost 4 bases, with 9 bases spanning the gap. The CDR3 contains 13 residues. The DNA of the CDR3 is TGTGCCAGCAGCTTAAGGGAGTCTTACGAGCAGTACTTC. It is translated as CASSLRESYEQYF.

J is TRBJ1-3 and V is TRBV14; D might be TRBD1 (5 bases). This CDR3 comprises 15 residues. Germline loops: CDR1 SGHDN, CDR2 FVKESK. V lost 1 base, J lost 2 bases, and 9 bases lay in between. This CDR3 reads CASSQGGGPGNTIYF. The DNA for the CDR3 is TGTGCCAGCAGCCAAGGGGGGGGACCTGGAAACACCATATATTTT.

This clone was detected only once. The chain uses TRBV15 and TRBJ1-1; the D gene is possibly TRBD1 (5 bases). The CDR3 consists of 17 residues. The germline V gene encodes CDR1 LNHNV and CDR2 YYDKDF (reference sequence). Deletions cut 1 base from V and 0 bases from J, with 15 bases between. The CDR3 loop reads CATSRGGAGTVNTEAFF. DNA for the CDR3: TGTGCCACCAGCAGAGGCGGGGCGGGGACTGTGAACACTGAAGCTTTCTTT.

This chain joins TRBV6-6 and TRBJ1-1; the match to TRBD1 covers 9 bases. The germline CDR1 and CDR2 sequences are MNHNY and SVGAGI (reference sequence). This CDR3 has 15 residues. Trimming cost V 6 bases and J 1 base; bases outside gene matches: 6. CDR3 in DNA: TGTGCCAGCAGAGGGGACAGGGACTCGAACACTGAAGCTTTCTTT. This gives the protein CASRGDRDSNTEAFF.

The J gene is TRBJ2-1, the V gene TRBV9, with D uncertain. Germline CDR1 reads SGDLS; CDR2 reads YYNGEE. V was trimmed by 0 bases and J by 2 bases, leaving 12 bases between them. This CDR3 is built from 16 residues. CDR3 in DNA: TGTGCCAGCAGCGTAGATGCGCGGCCGACCTACAATGAGCAGTTCTTC. Translation gives CASSVDARPTYNEQFF.

The V call is TRBV7-9, the J call TRBJ2-3, with D possibly TRBD2 on 5 matching bases. This CDR3 has 15 residues. V lost 7 bases to trimming and J lost 0 bases, with 14 bases between them. Germline lookup yields CDR1 SEHNR and CDR2 FQNEAQ (reference sequence). The CDR3 protein is CASIPGRTSTDTQYF. CDR3 coding DNA: TGTGCCAGCATCCCTGGGCGGACTAGCACAGATACGCAGTATTTT.

The chain is built from TRBV29-1 and TRBJ2-7, with a possible D match to TRBD2 (6 bases). CDR3 size: 12 residues. Germline V gene lookup returns CDR1 SQVTM and CDR2 ANQGSEA. V was trimmed by 7 bases and J by 0 bases, leaving 10 bases between them. In nucleotides, the CDR3 is TGCAGCGCCGGGGGATCCTCCTACGAGCAGTACTTC. This encodes CSAGGSSYEQYF.

This clone was seen just once. The chain employs TRBV6-1 and TRBJ1-2; the D gene is possibly TRBD1 (6 bases). This CDR3 contains 15 residues. The germline V gene encodes CDR1 MNHNS and CDR2 SASEGT. Trimming cost V 1 base and J 4 bases, with 13 bases left between them. The CDR3 coding sequence is TGTGCCAGCAGTGAAGGTTGGGGGCAGGGCTATGGCTACACCTTC. Translation gives CASSEGWGQGYGYTF.

This clone was counted between two and nine times. This chain connects TRBV19 to TRBJ2-7; possibly TRBD2 for D (6 bases). Germline V gene sequence: CDR1 LNHDA, CDR2 SQIVND (reference sequence). The germline V and J ends were trimmed by 5 bases and 3 bases, with 14 bases remaining between them. The CDR3 extends over 14 amino acids. CDR3 DNA sequence: TGTGCCAGTAGTCTGGGGGGACTTCGCTACGAGCAGTACTTC. Amino acid sequence: CASSLGGLRYEQYF.

The V call is TRBV4-1, the J call TRBJ2-1; 7 bases fit TRBD1. Looked up from germline, CDR1 is MGHRA and CDR2 is YSYEKL. This CDR3 has 15 amino acids. V was clipped by 6 bases and J by 5 bases; unmatched bases: 10. CDR3 amino acids: CASSPRDSHNNEQFF. The CDR3, as DNA: TGCGCCAGCAGTCCCCGGGACAGCCATAACAATGAGCAGTTCTTC.